This is a list of T cell receptor beta chains from one sample in a study of cytomegalovirus exposure and HLA in healthy donors. The protocol was immunoSEQ multiplex PCR, while the TCRdb copy is restricted to in-frame clones and leaves out a portion. The sample consists of approximately 40,000 clones, roughly 64% of them appearing once. Specimen: PBMCs. These receptor sequences come from a man in his forties or fifties in good health and CMV-seropositive. Both conserved end residues are part of each CDR3. Fields, in order: clone size, V gene, D gene, J gene, CDR3 DNA, CDR3 protein. A D gene is named only where the DNA matches it firmly. Rows give clone size only sometimes, using once, few, many, or a class for an expanded clone.

abundance: .; v_gene: TRBV9; d_gene: .; j_gene: TRBJ2-7; CDR3nt: TGTGCCAGCAGCGTGCCGGGGTCCTACGAGCAGTACTTC; CDR3aa: CASSVPGSYEQYF
abundance: once; v_gene: TRBV19; d_gene: .; j_gene: TRBJ2-1; CDR3nt: TGTGCCAGTAGGACTAGCAATGAGCAGTTCTTC; CDR3aa: CASRTSNEQFF
abundance: .; v_gene: TRBV11-2; d_gene: .; j_gene: TRBJ1-3; CDR3nt: TGTGCCAGCAGCCCCGCAGGGTCTAGCTCTGGAAACACCATATATTTT; CDR3aa: CASSPAGSSSGNTIYF
abundance: .; v_gene: TRBV28; d_gene: .; j_gene: TRBJ2-4; CDR3nt: TGTGCCAGCAGTATCCCGGGATCGAGAAACATTCAGTACTTC; CDR3aa: CASSIPGSRNIQYF
abundance: few; v_gene: TRBV9; d_gene: .; j_gene: TRBJ2-3; CDR3nt: TGTGCCAGCAGACCCGACTCAGCGGATAACACAGATACGCAGTATTTT; CDR3aa: CASRPDSADNTDTQYF
abundance: .; v_gene: TRBV6-5; d_gene: .; j_gene: TRBJ1-2; CDR3nt: TGTGCCAGCAGTTACTCCACACAACAGGGACGTGGCTACACCTTC; CDR3aa: CASSYSTQQGRGYTF
abundance: .; v_gene: TRBV7-8; d_gene: .; j_gene: TRBJ1-2; CDR3nt: TGTGCCAGCAGCTTAGGATCTCAGGGGACCTTGTATGGCTACACCTTC; CDR3aa: CASSLGSQGTLYGYTF
abundance: .; v_gene: TRBV2; d_gene: .; j_gene: TRBJ2-7; CDR3nt: TGTGCCAGCAGTGATTTAATAACGACAGAGAGGTTTGTCTACGAGCAGTACTTC; CDR3aa: CASSDLITTERFVYEQYF
abundance: .; v_gene: TRBV4-3; d_gene: .; j_gene: TRBJ1-3; CDR3nt: TGCGCCAGCAGCCAGAGACAGTTGGACTCTGGAAACACCATATATTTT; CDR3aa: CASSQRQLDSGNTIYF
abundance: once; v_gene: TRBV14; d_gene: TRBD1; j_gene: TRBJ1-4; CDR3nt: TGTGCCAGCAGCCAACAGGGGGCCGGAAAACTGTTTTTT; CDR3aa: CASSQQGAGKLFF
abundance: once; v_gene: TRBV7-2; d_gene: TRBD1; j_gene: TRBJ1-2; CDR3nt: TGTGCCAGCAGCTACGGACAGGGGGCCTATGGCTACACCTTC; CDR3aa: CASSYGQGAYGYTF
abundance: few; v_gene: TRBV28; d_gene: TRBD1; j_gene: TRBJ1-1; CDR3nt: TGTGCCAGCAGTCGACGGGACAGGTGGAACACTGAAGCTTTCTTT; CDR3aa: CASSRRDRWNTEAFF
abundance: once; v_gene: TRBV7-2; d_gene: .; j_gene: TRBJ1-5; CDR3nt: TGTGCCAGCAGCTTAGCTTCGGGGGTGGGTCAGCCCCAGCATTTT; CDR3aa: CASSLASGVGQPQHF
abundance: .; v_gene: TRBV5-1; d_gene: .; j_gene: TRBJ1-3; CDR3nt: TGCGCCAGCAGCTGGGGGGTGCAGGGAACTGGAAACACCATATATTTT; CDR3aa: CASSWGVQGTGNTIYF
abundance: .; v_gene: TRBV18; d_gene: .; j_gene: TRBJ1-6; CDR3nt: TGTGCCAGCTCACCACCTCCGAATTCACCCCTCCACTTT; CDR3aa: CASSPPPNSPLHF
abundance: .; v_gene: TRBV7-8; d_gene: .; j_gene: TRBJ1-5; CDR3nt: TGTGCCAGCAGCTTATGGACAGCCAGCTATAGCAATCAGCCCCAGCATTTT; CDR3aa: CASSLWTASYSNQPQHF
abundance: .; v_gene: TRBV7-9; d_gene: TRBD1; j_gene: TRBJ2-5; CDR3nt: TGTGCCAGCAGCTTTGGGGCAGGGGGCGAGGAGACCCAGTACTTC; CDR3aa: CASSFGAGGEETQYF
abundance: .; v_gene: TRBV7-3; d_gene: TRBD1; j_gene: TRBJ2-2; CDR3nt: TGTGCCAGCAGCCCCGCGGGACAGGGGGCGACCGGGGAGCTGTTTTTT; CDR3aa: CASSPAGQGATGELFF
abundance: few; v_gene: TRBV4-3; d_gene: TRBD1; j_gene: TRBJ2-7; CDR3nt: TGCGCCAGCAGCCACAGGACAGGGAGCTCCTACGAGCAGTACTTC; CDR3aa: CASSHRTGSSYEQYF
abundance: .; v_gene: TRBV5-1; d_gene: .; j_gene: TRBJ1-2; CDR3nt: TGCGCCAGCAGCTTGGATATTAACTATGGCTACACCTTC; CDR3aa: CASSLDINYGYTF
abundance: .; v_gene: TRBV5-3; d_gene: .; j_gene: TRBJ2-1; CDR3nt: TGTGCCAGAAGCTTGGCTACTGCTAGTCCGTTCTTC; CDR3aa: CARSLATASPFF
abundance: .; v_gene: TRBV6-5; d_gene: TRBD1; j_gene: TRBJ1-6; CDR3nt: TGTGCCAGCAGTCGCGGGGGGACAGTTAATTCACCCCTCCACTTT; CDR3aa: CASSRGGTVNSPLHF
abundance: once; v_gene: TRBV6-5; d_gene: .; j_gene: TRBJ2-1; CDR3nt: TGTGCCAGCAGGCGGGGTTCCTACAATGAGCAGTTCTTC; CDR3aa: CASRRGSYNEQFF
abundance: .; v_gene: TRBV30; d_gene: TRBD2; j_gene: TRBJ2-1; CDR3nt: TGTGCCTGGAGGCGGGGGGCCTCCTACAATGAGCAGTTCTTC; CDR3aa: CAWRRGASYNEQFF
abundance: .; v_gene: TRBV27; d_gene: .; j_gene: TRBJ1-1; CDR3nt: TGTGCCAGCAAAAAAAGCGCCGACACTGAAGCTTTCTTT; CDR3aa: CASKKSADTEAFF
abundance: .; v_gene: TRBV10-3; d_gene: .; j_gene: TRBJ1-5; CDR3nt: TGTGCCATCAGTGAAGGGGCTAAGTGGGGAAATCAGCCCCAGCATTTT; CDR3aa: CAISEGAKWGNQPQHF
abundance: few; v_gene: TRBV5-8; d_gene: .; j_gene: TRBJ1-5; CDR3nt: TGTGCCAGCAGCCCAGATCTTACAGGGCCCCGCGATCAGCCCCAGCATTTT; CDR3aa: CASSPDLTGPRDQPQHF
abundance: .; v_gene: TRBV5-1; d_gene: .; j_gene: TRBJ1-1; CDR3nt: TGCGCCAGCAGCGAGACAGTAAACACTGAAGCTTTCTTT; CDR3aa: CASSETVNTEAFF
abundance: .; v_gene: TRBV10-1; d_gene: .; j_gene: TRBJ1-2; CDR3nt: TGCGCCAGCAGTGAGTCGGGTGGGAGGCCAGTTTGGTTCTACACCTTC; CDR3aa: CASSESGGRPVWFYTF
abundance: .; v_gene: TRBV4-1; d_gene: .; j_gene: TRBJ1-2; CDR3nt: TGCGCCAGCACCCGGACAGCCTCTAACTATGGCTACACCTTC; CDR3aa: CASTRTASNYGYTF
abundance: .; v_gene: TRBV5-5; d_gene: TRBD1; j_gene: TRBJ2-7; CDR3nt: TGTGCCAGCAGCGTGACAGGGGCTACCTACGAGCAGTACTTC; CDR3aa: CASSVTGATYEQYF
abundance: .; v_gene: TRBV7-9; d_gene: .; j_gene: TRBJ1-2; CDR3nt: TGTGCCAGCAGCTTAGAGAACAGCTCCAAAAATGGCTACACCTTC; CDR3aa: CASSLENSSKNGYTF
abundance: .; v_gene: TRBV29-1; d_gene: TRBD2; j_gene: TRBJ2-5; CDR3nt: TGCAGCGTTGACCAGCAAGCGGGACAAGAGACCCAGTACTTC; CDR3aa: CSVDQQAGQETQYF
abundance: .; v_gene: TRBV29-1; d_gene: .; j_gene: TRBJ1-1; CDR3nt: TGCAGCGTTGAGATCTTTCAGGGCAGGGGAAGTCCTGAAGCTTTCTTT; CDR3aa: CSVEIFQGRGSPEAFF
abundance: .; v_gene: TRBV7-9; d_gene: .; j_gene: TRBJ2-3; CDR3nt: TGTGCCAGCAGCTTAGGGATAGCGACAGATACGCAGTATTTT; CDR3aa: CASSLGIATDTQYF
abundance: once; v_gene: TRBV5-1; d_gene: .; j_gene: TRBJ1-1; CDR3nt: TGCGCCAGCAGCTCTGGGAGGTGGGCCTTGAACACTGAAGCTTTCTTT; CDR3aa: CASSSGRWALNTEAFF
abundance: .; v_gene: TRBV5-1; d_gene: .; j_gene: TRBJ1-6; CDR3nt: TGCGCCAGCAGCTTAAGCCCGTCACAGGGCTATAATTCACCCCTCCACTTT; CDR3aa: CASSLSPSQGYNSPLHF
abundance: .; v_gene: TRBV6-6; d_gene: .; j_gene: TRBJ1-5; CDR3nt: TGTGCCAGCAGTTCTTCAGGGGGCAATCAGCCCCAGCATTTT; CDR3aa: CASSSSGGNQPQHF